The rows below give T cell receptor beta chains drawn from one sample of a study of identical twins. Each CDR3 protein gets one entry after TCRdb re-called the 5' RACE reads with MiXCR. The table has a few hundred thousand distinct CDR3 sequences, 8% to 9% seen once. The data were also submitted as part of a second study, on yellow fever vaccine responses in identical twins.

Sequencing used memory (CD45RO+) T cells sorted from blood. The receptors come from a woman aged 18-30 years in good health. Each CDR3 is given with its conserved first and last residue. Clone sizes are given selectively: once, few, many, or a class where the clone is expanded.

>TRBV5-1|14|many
CASSLDGQNTEAFF
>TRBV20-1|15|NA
CSASRISGGADTQYF
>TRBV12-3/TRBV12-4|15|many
CASSLGTTVTYEQYF
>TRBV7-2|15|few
CASTQTGTVYNEQFF
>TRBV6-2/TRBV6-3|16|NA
CASSYPGQGASNEQFF
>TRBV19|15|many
CASSIGGGPYNEQFF
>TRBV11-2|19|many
CASSLEGLAGGRSYNEQFF
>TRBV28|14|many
CASSLGDRNQPQHF
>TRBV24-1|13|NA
CATSDFGQNIQYF
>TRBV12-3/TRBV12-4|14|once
CASSRKGGYNEQFF
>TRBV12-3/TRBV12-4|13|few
CASSASRQGEAFF
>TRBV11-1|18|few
CASSPNRLAGGPYNEQFF
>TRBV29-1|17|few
CSVEDQGTGYYYNEQFF
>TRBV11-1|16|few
CASSSPSGRGSNEQFF
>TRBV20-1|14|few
CSARRGGLTDTQYF